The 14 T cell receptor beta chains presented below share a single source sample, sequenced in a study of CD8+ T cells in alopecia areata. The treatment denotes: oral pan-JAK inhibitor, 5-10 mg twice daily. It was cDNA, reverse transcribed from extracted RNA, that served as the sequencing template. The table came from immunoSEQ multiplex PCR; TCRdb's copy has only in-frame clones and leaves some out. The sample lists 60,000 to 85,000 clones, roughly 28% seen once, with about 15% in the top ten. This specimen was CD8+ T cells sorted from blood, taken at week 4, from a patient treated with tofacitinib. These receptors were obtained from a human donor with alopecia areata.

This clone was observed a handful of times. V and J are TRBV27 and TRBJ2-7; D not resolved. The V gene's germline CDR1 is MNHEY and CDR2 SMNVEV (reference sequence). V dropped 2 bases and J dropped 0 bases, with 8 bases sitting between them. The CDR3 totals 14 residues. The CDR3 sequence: CASSLRGNSYEQYF. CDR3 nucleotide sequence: TGTGCCAGCAGTTTACGCGGAAACTCCTACGAGCAGTACTTC.

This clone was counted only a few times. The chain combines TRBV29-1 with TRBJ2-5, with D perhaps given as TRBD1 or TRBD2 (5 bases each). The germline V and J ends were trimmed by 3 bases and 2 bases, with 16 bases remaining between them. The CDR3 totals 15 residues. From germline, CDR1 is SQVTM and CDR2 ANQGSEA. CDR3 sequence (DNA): TGCAGCGTTGATGGGCGAGGGGACCAACAAGAGACCCAGTACTTC. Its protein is CSVDGRGDQQETQYF.

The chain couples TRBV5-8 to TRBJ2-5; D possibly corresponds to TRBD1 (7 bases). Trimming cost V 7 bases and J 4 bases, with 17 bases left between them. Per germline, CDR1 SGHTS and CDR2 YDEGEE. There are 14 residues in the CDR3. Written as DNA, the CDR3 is TGTGCCAGCGGGTTACGACAGGGAGGAGAGACCCAGTACTTC. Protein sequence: CASGLRQGGETQYF.

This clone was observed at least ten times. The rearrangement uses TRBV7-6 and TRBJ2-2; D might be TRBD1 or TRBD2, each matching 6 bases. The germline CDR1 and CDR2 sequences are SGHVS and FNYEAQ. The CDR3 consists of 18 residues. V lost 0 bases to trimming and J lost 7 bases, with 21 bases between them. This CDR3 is CASSLAPDGGRSSGELFF. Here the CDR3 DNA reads TGTGCCAGCAGCTTAGCCCCAGATGGGGGGCGGTCAAGCGGGGAGCTGTTTTTT.

CDR3 in DNA: TGTGCCAGCAGCCAAGAGCAGGGGTGGTACGAGCAGTACTTC. Translation: CASSQEQGWYEQYF. The chain carries TRBV14 and TRBJ2-7; the D gene is possibly TRBD1 (6 bases). The CDR3 covers 14 residues. V lost 0 bases and J 4 bases, leaving 10 bases between the germline ends. The V gene's germline CDR1 is SGHDN and CDR2 FVKESK.

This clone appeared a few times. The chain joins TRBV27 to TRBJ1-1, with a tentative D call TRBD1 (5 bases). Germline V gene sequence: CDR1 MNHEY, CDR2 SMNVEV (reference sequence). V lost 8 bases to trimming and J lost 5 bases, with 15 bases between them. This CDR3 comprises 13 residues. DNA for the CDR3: TGTGCCAGCCCTACCAAACGGGGGACTGAAGCTTTCTTT. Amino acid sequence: CASPTKRGTEAFF.

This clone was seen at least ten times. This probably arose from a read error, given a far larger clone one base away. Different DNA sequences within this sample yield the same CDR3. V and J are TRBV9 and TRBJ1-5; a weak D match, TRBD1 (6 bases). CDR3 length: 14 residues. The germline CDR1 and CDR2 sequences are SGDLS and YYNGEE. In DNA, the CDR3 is TGCGCCAGCAGCGGGGGGGGCAGCAATCAGCCCCAGCATTTT. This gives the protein CASSGGGSNQPQHF.

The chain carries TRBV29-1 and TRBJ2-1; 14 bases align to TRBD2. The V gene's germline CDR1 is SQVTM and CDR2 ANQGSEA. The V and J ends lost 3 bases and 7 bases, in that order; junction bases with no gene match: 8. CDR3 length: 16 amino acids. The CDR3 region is CSVDSRTSGRSNEQFF. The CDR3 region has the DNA TGCAGCGTTGACTCTCGGACTAGCGGGAGGTCAAATGAGCAGTTCTTC.

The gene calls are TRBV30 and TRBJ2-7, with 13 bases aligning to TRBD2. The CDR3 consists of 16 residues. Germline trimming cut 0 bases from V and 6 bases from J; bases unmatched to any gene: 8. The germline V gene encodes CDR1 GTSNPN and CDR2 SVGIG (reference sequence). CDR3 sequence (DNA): TGTGCCTGGAGTGTACTAGCGGGAGGGCCTGGGTCCGAGCAGTACTTC. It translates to CAWSVLAGGPGSEQYF.

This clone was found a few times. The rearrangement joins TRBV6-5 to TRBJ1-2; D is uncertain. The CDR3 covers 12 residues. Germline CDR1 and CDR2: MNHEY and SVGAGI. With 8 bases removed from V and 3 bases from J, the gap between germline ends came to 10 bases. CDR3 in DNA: TGTGCCAGCTTGGACGCCCACTATGGCTACACCTTC. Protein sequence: CASLDAHYGYTF.

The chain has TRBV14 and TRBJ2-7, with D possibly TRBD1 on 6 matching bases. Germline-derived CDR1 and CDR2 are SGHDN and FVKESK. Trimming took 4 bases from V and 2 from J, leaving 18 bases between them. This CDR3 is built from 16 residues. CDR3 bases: TGTGCCAGCAGCCCTGGGGCCACAGGGCTAACCTACGAGCAGTACTTC. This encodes CASSPGATGLTYEQYF.

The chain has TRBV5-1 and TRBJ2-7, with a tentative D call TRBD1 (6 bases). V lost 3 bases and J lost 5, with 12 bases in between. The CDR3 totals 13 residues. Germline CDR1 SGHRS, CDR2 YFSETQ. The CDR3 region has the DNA TGCGCCAGCAGCTCCAACAGGGTAGACGAGCAGTACTTC. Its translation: CASSSNRVDEQYF.

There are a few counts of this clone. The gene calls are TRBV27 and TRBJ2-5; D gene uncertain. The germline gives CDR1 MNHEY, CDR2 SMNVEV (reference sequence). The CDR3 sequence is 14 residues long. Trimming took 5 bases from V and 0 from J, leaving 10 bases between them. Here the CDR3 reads CASSVAPHQETQYF. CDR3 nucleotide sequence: TGTGCCAGCAGTGTAGCCCCCCACCAAGAGACCCAGTACTTC.

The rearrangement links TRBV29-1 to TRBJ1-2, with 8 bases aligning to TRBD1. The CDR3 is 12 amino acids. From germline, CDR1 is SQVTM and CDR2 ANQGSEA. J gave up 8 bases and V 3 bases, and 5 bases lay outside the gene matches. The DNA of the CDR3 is TGCAGCGTTGATGGACAGGGAGAAGGCTACACCTTC. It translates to CSVDGQGEGYTF.